The 20 T cell receptor beta chains below come from one sample, sequenced in a study of control samples from healthy donors and cancer patients. Data came from immunoSEQ multiplex PCR; TCRdb stores just in-frame clones and leaves some out. Altogether around 55,000 clones are present, roughly 87% being singletons, with the ten largest covering around 1.5%. Sample: PBMCs. Every receptor here comes from a man between 35 and 55 years old with colorectal cancer.

In DNA form, the CDR3 reads TGTGCCAGCAGTTTAGGGACTAGCGGGAGCCATGAGCAGTTCTTC. Residues: CASSLGTSGSHEQFF. J is TRBJ2-1 and V is TRBV27; 14 bases agree with TRBD2. The CDR3 spans 15 residues. V was clipped by 2 bases and J by 8 bases; unmatched bases: 2. The germline gives CDR1 MNHEY, CDR2 SMNVEV (reference sequence).

The chain carries TRBV6-5 and TRBJ2-5, with D uncertain. Trimming removed 8 bases at V and 1 base at J, with 17 bases between. Germline CDR1 is MNHEY and CDR2 is SVGAGI. The CDR3 is 15 residues long. The CDR3 coding sequence is TGTGCCAGCGGCCCAGTGTATAGCTCCCAAGAGACCCAGTACTTC. Protein product: CASGPVYSSQETQYF.

This clone was seen only once. The V and J genes are TRBV25-1 and TRBJ2-7, with unresolved D. The V gene lost 2 bases and the J gene lost 6 bases, with 14 bases spanning the gap. Germline V gives CDR1 MGHDK, CDR2 SYGVNS. The CDR3 runs 14 residues. CDR3 sequence (DNA): TGTGCCAGCAGTGAAGGGTTTGGGTTTTCCGAGCAGTACTTC. Residues: CASSEGFGFSEQYF.

This clone is a singleton in its sample. The J gene is TRBJ2-3, the V gene TRBV11-3, with D possibly being TRBD2 (5 bases). The CDR3 has 14 amino acids. The V gene's germline CDR1 is SGHNT and CDR2 YENEEA. V was trimmed by 5 bases and J by 1 base, leaving 10 bases between them. The CDR3 DNA is TGTGCCAGCAGCCAGGTGAGGGGCACAGATACGCAGTATTTT. Protein sequence: CASSQVRGTDTQYF.

This clone has more than one count but fewer than ten. The V call is TRBV19, the J call TRBJ1-3; TRBD1 might be the D (6 bases). V lost 8 bases to trimming and J lost 0 bases, with 8 bases between them. Germline V gene sequence: CDR1 LNHDA, CDR2 SQIVND (reference sequence). The CDR3 extends over 13 amino acids. CDR3 protein: CASQGSSGNTIYF. The CDR3 DNA sequence: TGTGCCAGTCAGGGGTCCTCTGGAAACACCATATATTTT.

The CDR3 here is CASSLNGDTSYNEQFF. The CDR3 DNA sequence: TGTGCCAGCAGCTTAAATGGCGACACCTCCTACAATGAGCAGTTCTTC. The chain has TRBV11-2 and TRBJ2-1; D is unresolved. V was trimmed by 2 bases and J by 0 bases, leaving 11 bases between them. The CDR3 is 16 residues long. Germline-derived CDR1 and CDR2 are SGHAT and FQNNGV.

This chain uses TRBV19 with TRBJ2-1, with a possible D match to TRBD2 (5 bases). CDR1 and CDR2 from the germline V gene are LNHDA and SQIVND (reference sequence). The V end lost 3 bases, the J end lost 8 bases, and 20 bases lay between the germline ends. The CDR3 length is 16 residues. CDR3 sequence reads: CASSIGLAGRIDEQFF. Written as DNA, the CDR3 is TGTGCCAGTAGTATCGGGCTAGCTGGACGTATTGATGAGCAGTTCTTC.

J is TRBJ1-2 and V is TRBV4-1, with D possibly TRBD1 on 6 matching bases. V lost 1 base and J lost 4, with 13 bases in between. CDR3 size: 15 residues. The germline CDR1 and CDR2 sequences are MGHRA and YSYEKL. CDR3 residues: CASSQGWGLGYGYTF. Written as DNA, the CDR3 is TGCGCCAGCAGCCAAGGATGGGGGCTGGGCTATGGCTACACCTTC.

The chain uses TRBV7-9 and TRBJ2-2, with 7 bases matching TRBD1. Germline CDR1 reads SEHNR; CDR2 reads FQNEAQ (reference sequence). The CDR3 totals 16 residues. The junction had 7 bases not matched to a gene; V was cut back by 5 bases and J by 1 base. CDR3 protein: CASSLQGLKNTGELFF. CDR3 coding DNA: TGTGCCAGCAGCCTACAGGGGCTCAAGAACACCGGGGAGCTGTTTTTT.

This clone was observed once. The chain is built from TRBV3-1 (or the pseudogene TRBV3-2) and TRBJ1-1; D remains ambiguous. Trimming took off 4 bases at V and 7 bases at J, with 16 bases between the two ends. The CDR3 is made up of 14 amino acids. Germline V CDR1 and CDR2: LGHDT, YNNKEL (reference sequence). CDR3: CASSLKGINGEAFF. Here the CDR3 DNA reads TGTGCCAGCAGCCTAAAGGGTATTAATGGTGAAGCTTTCTTT.

The table lists this clone with a few counts. The chain has TRBV6-6 and TRBJ2-2, with D uncertain. The CDR3 spans 11 residues. Germline V gene sequence: CDR1 MNHNY, CDR2 SVGAGI (reference sequence). Trimming took off 5 bases at V and 5 bases at J, with 3 bases between the two ends. CDR3 amino acids: CASSETGELFF. CDR3 bases: TGTGCCAGCAGTGAAACCGGGGAGCTGTTTTTT.

This chain joins TRBV5-6 and TRBJ1-2; D call uncertain. CDR3 size: 12 residues. Trimming removed 4 bases at V and 2 bases at J, with 6 bases between. CDR1 and CDR2 from the germline V gene are SGHDT and YYEEEE. CDR3 protein: CASSLKNYGYTF. The CDR3 DNA reads as TGTGCCAGCAGCCTAAAGAACTATGGCTACACCTTC.

V gene TRBV19 combines with J gene TRBJ1-5; no clear D gene. The CDR3 contains 15 residues. The V end was cut by 10 bases, the J end by 9 bases, with 25 bases between. CDR1 and CDR2 (germline): LNHDA, SQIVND (reference sequence). In nucleotides, the CDR3 is TGTGCCACCCATCATACGAGGGATCCCGATAGGCCCCAGCATTTT. It translates to CATHHTRDPDRPQHF.

V gene TRBV28 combines with J gene TRBJ1-2; unclear D gene. In germline, CDR1 is MDHEN, CDR2 SYDVKM. CDR3 length equals 12 residues. V was trimmed by 7 bases and J by 4 bases, leaving 10 bases between them. The CDR3 protein is CASTPGVYGYTF. CDR3 DNA: TGTGCCAGCACCCCGGGCGTCTATGGCTACACCTTC.

V and J are TRBV7-9 and TRBJ2-5; D is ambiguous. Trimming left V 7 bases short and J 4 bases short, with 13 bases between. This CDR3 is built from 13 residues. Germline V gene lookup returns CDR1 SEHNR and CDR2 FQNEAQ (reference sequence). In nucleotides, the CDR3 is TGTGCCAGCATCCCCCTGGGCGCAGAGACCCAGTACTTC. This codes for CASIPLGAETQYF.

The chain has TRBV5-1 and TRBJ1-6; D ambiguous. Looked up from germline, CDR1 is SGHRS and CDR2 is YFSETQ. Trimming stripped 4 bases from V and 11 bases from J, with 13 bases between. This CDR3 contains 13 residues. CDR3 nucleotide sequence: TGCGCCAGCAGCCCCGAAGGGTCGGCACCCCTCCACTTT. Translated, it gives CASSPEGSAPLHF.

This clone appeared a single time. The chain couples TRBV6-1 to TRBJ2-1; D gene unclear. CDR1 and CDR2 from the germline V gene are MNHNS and SASEGT. V gave up 1 base and J gave up 8 bases, with 12 bases separating them. This CDR3 region has 14 residues. CDR3 sequence: CASSEGVGRDEQFF. DNA of the CDR3: TGTGCCAGCAGTGAAGGCGTGGGTCGGGATGAGCAGTTCTTC.

The rearrangement links TRBV7-9 to TRBJ2-5, with 7 bases fitting TRBD1. The V gene's germline CDR1 is SEHNR and CDR2 FQNEAQ (reference sequence). Trimming removed 5 bases from V and 4 bases from J; junction bases left unmatched: 7. This CDR3 has 14 amino acids. The CDR3 DNA reads TGTGCCAGCAGCCGCGGACAGGCAATAGAGACCCAGTACTTC. Its translation is CASSRGQAIETQYF.

This clone was observed once. The chain couples TRBV24-1 to TRBJ2-3; possible D gene TRBD2, 5 bases. Trimming left V 5 bases short and J 0 bases short, with 8 bases between. Germline CDR1 reads KGHDR; CDR2 reads SFDVKD. This CDR3 contains 14 residues. CDR3 region: CATSVSGSTDTQYF. The CDR3 DNA sequence: TGTGCCACCAGTGTGAGCGGAAGCACAGATACGCAGTATTTT.

The chain has TRBV5-4 and TRBJ2-7; no definite D call. The ends were cut back, 4 bases at V and 2 bases at J, with 13 bases in the middle. From germline, CDR1 is SGHNT and CDR2 YYREEE (reference sequence). This CDR3 spans 14 amino acids. CDR3 DNA sequence: TGTGCCAGCAGCGTGGGATTTAGCACCTACGAGCAGTACTTC. The encoded protein is CASSVGFSTYEQYF.